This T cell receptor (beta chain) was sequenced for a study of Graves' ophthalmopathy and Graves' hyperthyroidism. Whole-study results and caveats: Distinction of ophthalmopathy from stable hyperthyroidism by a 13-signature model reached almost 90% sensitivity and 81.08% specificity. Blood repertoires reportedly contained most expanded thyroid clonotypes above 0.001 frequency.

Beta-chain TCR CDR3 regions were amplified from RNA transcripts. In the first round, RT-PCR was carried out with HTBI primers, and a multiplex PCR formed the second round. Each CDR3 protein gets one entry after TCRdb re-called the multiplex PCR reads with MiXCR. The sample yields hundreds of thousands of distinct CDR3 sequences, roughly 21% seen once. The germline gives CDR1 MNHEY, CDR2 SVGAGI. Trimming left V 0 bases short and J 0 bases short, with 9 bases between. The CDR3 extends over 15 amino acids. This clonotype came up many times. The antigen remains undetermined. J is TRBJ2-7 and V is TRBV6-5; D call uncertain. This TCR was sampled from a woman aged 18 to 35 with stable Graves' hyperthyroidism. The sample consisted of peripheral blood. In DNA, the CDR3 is TGTGCCAGCAGTTACTCGATCGGACCCTCCTACGAGCAGTACTTC. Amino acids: CASSYSIGPSYEQYF.